The clone carrying this TCR beta chain came up many times. What it recognizes is unknown. CDR1 is MNHNS and CDR2 is SASEGT in the germline V gene. This CDR3 is 14 amino acids long. J was trimmed by 2 bases and V by 5 bases; bases with no gene match: 1. The record originates from a study of T cell repertoires in cytomegalovirus infection. Study information: Indications came from public TCR beta signatures; they pointed to CMV infection and to a matching HLA type. Study-level results: HLA-C-restricted CMV clonotypes gave the most frequent clonotype in two of eight donors. Identification of carriers of CMV plus the relevant HLA was performed using cumulative public TCR beta family frequency.

TCRdb re-derived calls from the reads in MiXCR, one entry per CDR3 protein. The table shows about 460,000 distinct CDR3 sequences, with about 11% occurring only once. The TCR originated in a human donor in good health (CMV status not recorded). Some clones in this sample may be carry-over from other donors' samples. The specimen sequenced was PBMCs. This chain joins TRBV6-1 and TRBJ2-5, with 11 nucleotides matching TRBD1. CDR3: CASSRDRGQETQYF. The CDR3 coding sequence is TGTGCCAGCAGTAGGGACAGGGGGCAAGAGACCCAGTACTTC.